This T cell receptor (beta chain) was sequenced in a study of blood T cell repertoires in COVID-19. Clones were sequenced by immunoSEQ multiplex PCR, and TCRdb holds only the in-frame ones, with some missing. The sample records fewer than 250,000 clones, around 82% being singletons. This CDR3 comprises 16 residues. Germline V gives CDR1 SGHTS, CDR2 YDEGEE. V trimming: 4 bases; J trimming: 4 bases; junction bases outside the gene matches: 8. The receptor was isolated from a woman between 35 and 50 years old with acute COVID-19. Sequenced sample: PBMCs or T cells enriched from blood (not recorded which). The chain has TRBV5-8 and TRBJ1-5; 10 bases fit TRBD1. DNA of the CDR3: TGTGCCAGCAGCCTCGGGACAGGGGCCCTTAATCAGCCCCAGCATTTT. It yields the protein CASSLGTGALNQPQHF.